This TCR beta chain originates from a study of shared clonotypes between healthy human individuals. Per germline, CDR1 SQVTM and CDR2 ANQGSEA. With 0 bases removed from V and 0 bases from J, the gap between germline ends came to 8 bases. The CDR3 contains 14 residues. There are a few counts of this clone. Its specificity is not known. Study conclusions and caveats: A limitation of the genetic and exposure-history diversity represented arose from few donors. Naive subsets, compared against memory subsets, generally had larger estimated richness values.

The genomic DNA of each subset was split evenly across several immunoSEQ plates. TCRdb's table, derived via immunoSEQ multiplex PCR, lists solely in-frame clones and lacks some. The sample consists of approximately 2,000,000 clones, about 94% of them appearing once. Terminally differentiated effector memory CD45RA+ cells were left out of the naive CD8 fraction, which was CD45RO-negative and positively selected for CCR7. Donors were healthy HIV-negative adults without recently reported acute infections or vaccinations. This chain connects TRBV29-1 to TRBJ1-1; D remains ambiguous. The clonotype was recovered from a man between 18 and 29 years old in good health. Some clones in this sample may be carry-over from other donors' samples. Sequencing was performed on naive CD8+ T cells from PBMCs. CDR3 DNA sequence: TGCAGCGTTGAAGATTCAGCCATGAACACTGAAGCTTTCTTT. The encoded protein is CSVEDSAMNTEAFF.